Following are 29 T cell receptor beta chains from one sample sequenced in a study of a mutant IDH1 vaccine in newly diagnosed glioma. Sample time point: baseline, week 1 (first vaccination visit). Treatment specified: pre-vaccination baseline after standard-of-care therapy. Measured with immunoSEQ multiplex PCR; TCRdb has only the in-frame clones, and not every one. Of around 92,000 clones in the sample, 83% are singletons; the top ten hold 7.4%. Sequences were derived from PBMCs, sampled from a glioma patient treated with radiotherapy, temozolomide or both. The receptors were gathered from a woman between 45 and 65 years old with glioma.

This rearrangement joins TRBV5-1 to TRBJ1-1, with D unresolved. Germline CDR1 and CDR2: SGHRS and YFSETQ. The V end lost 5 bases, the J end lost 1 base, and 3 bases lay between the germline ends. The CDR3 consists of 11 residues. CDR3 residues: CASSENTEAFF. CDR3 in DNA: TGCGCCAGCAGTGAGAACACTGAAGCTTTCTTT.

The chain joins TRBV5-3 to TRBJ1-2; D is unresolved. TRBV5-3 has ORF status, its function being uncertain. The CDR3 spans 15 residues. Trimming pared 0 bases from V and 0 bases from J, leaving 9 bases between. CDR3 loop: CARSLAPDTNYGYTF. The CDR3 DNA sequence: TGTGCCAGAAGCTTGGCTCCTGATACTAACTATGGCTACACCTTC.

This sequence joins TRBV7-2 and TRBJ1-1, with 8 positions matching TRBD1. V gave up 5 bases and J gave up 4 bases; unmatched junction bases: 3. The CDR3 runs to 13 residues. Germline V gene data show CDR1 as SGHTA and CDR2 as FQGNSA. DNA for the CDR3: TGTGCCAGCAGCCTACAGGGGGGCACTGAAGCTTTCTTT. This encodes CASSLQGGTEAFF.

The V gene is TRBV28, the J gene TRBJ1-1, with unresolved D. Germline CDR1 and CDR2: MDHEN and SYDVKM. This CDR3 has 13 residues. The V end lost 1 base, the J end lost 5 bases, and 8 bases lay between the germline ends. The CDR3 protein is CASSLLRRTEAFF. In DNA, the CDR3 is TGTGCCAGCAGTTTATTAAGGAGGACTGAAGCTTTCTTT.

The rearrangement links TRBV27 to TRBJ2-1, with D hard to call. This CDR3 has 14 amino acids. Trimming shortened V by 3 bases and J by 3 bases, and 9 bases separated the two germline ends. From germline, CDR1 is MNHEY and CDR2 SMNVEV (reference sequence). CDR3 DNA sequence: TGTGCCAGCAGTTTGCTCTATCACTACAATGAGCAGTTCTTC. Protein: CASSLLYHYNEQFF.

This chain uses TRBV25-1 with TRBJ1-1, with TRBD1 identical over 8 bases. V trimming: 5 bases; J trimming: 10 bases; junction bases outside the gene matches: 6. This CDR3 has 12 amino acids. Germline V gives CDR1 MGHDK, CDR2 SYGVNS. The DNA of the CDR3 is TGTGCCAGCAGTCAGGGGGCGAGACGAGCTTTCTTT. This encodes CASSQGARRAFF.

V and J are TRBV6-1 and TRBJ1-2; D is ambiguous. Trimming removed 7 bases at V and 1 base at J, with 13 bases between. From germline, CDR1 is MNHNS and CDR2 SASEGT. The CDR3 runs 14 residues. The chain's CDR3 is CASILKGINYGYTF. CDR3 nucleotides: TGTGCCAGCATCCTCAAAGGGATTAACTATGGCTACACCTTC.

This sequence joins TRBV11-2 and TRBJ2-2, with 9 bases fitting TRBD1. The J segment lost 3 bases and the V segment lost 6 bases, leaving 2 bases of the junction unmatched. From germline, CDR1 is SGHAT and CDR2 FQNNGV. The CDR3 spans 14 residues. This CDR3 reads CASRWDRDTGELFF. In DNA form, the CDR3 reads TGTGCCAGCAGATGGGACAGGGACACCGGGGAGCTGTTTTTT.

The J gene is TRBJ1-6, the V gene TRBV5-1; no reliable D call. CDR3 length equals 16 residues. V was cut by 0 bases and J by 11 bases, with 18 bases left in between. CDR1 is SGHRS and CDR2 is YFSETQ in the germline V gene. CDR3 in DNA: TGCGCCAGCAGCTTGGGTTACGCCCGGGGTTGGACACCCCTCCACTTT. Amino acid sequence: CASSLGYARGWTPLHF.

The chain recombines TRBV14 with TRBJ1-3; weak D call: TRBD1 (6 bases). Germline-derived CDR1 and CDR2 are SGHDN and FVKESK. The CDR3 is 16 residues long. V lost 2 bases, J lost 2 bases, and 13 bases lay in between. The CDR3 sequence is CASSQFAQGPGNTIYF. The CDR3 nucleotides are TGTGCCAGCAGCCAATTCGCCCAGGGGCCTGGAAACACCATATATTTT.

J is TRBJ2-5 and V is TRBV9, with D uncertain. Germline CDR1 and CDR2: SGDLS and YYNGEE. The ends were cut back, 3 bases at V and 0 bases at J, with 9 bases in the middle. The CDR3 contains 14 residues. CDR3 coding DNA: TGTGCCAGCAGCGAAGGATCGTACCAAGAGACCCAGTACTTC. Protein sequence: CASSEGSYQETQYF.

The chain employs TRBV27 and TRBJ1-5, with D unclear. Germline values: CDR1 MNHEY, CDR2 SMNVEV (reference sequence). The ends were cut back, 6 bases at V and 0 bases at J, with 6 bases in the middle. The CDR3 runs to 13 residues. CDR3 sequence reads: CASRRLSNQPQHF. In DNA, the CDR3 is TGTGCCAGCAGACGTCTTAGCAATCAGCCCCAGCATTTT.

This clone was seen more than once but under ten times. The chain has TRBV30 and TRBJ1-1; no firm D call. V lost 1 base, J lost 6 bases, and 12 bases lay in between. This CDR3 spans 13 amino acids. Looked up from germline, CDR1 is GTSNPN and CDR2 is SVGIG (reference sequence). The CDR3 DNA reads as TGTGCCTGGAGTGCTGAACTAAGGTCTGAAGCTTTCTTT. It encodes CAWSAELRSEAFF. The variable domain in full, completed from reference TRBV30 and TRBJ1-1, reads SQTIHQWPATLVQPVGSPLSLECTVEGTSNPNLYWYRQAAGRGLQLLFYSVGIGQISSEVPQNLSASRPQDRQFILSSKKLLLSDSGFYLCAWSAELRSEAFFGQGTRLTVV.

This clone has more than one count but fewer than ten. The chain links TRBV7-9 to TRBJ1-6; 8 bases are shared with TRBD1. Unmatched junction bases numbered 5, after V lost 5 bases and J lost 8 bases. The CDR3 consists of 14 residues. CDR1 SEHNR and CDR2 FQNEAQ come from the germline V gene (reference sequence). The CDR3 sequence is CASSHDRGDSPLHF. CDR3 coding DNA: TGTGCCAGCAGCCACGACAGGGGAGATTCACCCCTCCACTTT.

The CDR3 sequence is CASTLDSSMNTEAFF. Here the CDR3 DNA reads TGTGCCAGCACCCTGGACAGTTCAATGAACACTGAAGCTTTCTTT. J is TRBJ1-1 and V is TRBV2, with D perhaps TRBD1 (6 bases). Germline lookup yields CDR1 SNHLY and CDR2 FYNNEI. The CDR3 is 15 amino acids. Between the trimmed V and J ends, which lost 7 bases and 0 bases, there was a span of 15 bases.

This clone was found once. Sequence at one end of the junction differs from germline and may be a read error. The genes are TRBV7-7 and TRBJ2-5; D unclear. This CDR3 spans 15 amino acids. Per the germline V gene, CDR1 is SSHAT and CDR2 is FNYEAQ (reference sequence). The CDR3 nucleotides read TGTGCTAGCAGCCCCCATGAAGAGGCCGGGGAGACCCAGTACTTC. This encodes CASSPHEEAGETQYF.

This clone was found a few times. This chain's CDR3 is CASSLGQNTGELFF. The DNA of the CDR3 is TGTGCCAGCAGCTTAGGTCAGAACACCGGGGAGCTGTTTTTT. The V and J genes are TRBV7-9 and TRBJ2-2; no definite D call. Germline CDR1 and CDR2: SEHNR and FQNEAQ (reference sequence). The CDR3 is 14 residues long. The V end lost 1 base, the J end lost 1 base, and 4 bases lay between the germline ends.

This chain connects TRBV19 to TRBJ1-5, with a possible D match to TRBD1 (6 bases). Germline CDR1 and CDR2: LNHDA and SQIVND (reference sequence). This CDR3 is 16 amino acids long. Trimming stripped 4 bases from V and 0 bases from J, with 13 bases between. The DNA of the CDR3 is TGTGCCAGTAGTAGGAGCGGACAGTATAGCAATCAGCCCCAGCATTTT. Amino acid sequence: CASSRSGQYSNQPQHF.

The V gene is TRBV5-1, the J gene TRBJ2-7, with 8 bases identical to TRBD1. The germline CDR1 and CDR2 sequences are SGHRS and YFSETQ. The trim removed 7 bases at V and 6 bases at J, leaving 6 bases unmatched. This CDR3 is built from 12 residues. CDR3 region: CASFSDRGEQYF. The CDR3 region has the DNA TGCGCCAGCTTTTCCGACAGGGGCGAGCAGTACTTC.

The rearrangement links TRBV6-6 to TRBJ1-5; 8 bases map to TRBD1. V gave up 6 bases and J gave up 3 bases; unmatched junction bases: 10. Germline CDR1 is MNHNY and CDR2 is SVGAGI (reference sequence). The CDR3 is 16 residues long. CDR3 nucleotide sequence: TGTGCCAGCAGCCCGGACGGACAGGGAGACAATCAGCCCCAGCATTTT. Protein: CASSPDGQGDNQPQHF.

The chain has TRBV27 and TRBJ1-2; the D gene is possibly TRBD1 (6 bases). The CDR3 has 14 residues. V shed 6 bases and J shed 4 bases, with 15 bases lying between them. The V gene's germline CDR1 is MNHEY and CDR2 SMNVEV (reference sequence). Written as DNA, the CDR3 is TGTGCCAGCAGCCGGGGGACACCGATCTATGGCTACACCTTC. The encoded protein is CASSRGTPIYGYTF.

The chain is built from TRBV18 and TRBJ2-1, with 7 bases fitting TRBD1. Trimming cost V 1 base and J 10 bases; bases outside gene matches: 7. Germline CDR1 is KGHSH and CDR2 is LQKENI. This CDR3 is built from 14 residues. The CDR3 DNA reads TGTGCCAGCTCACCACGCAGGGCGGACAGGGAGCAGTTCTTC. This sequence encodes CASSPRRADREQFF.

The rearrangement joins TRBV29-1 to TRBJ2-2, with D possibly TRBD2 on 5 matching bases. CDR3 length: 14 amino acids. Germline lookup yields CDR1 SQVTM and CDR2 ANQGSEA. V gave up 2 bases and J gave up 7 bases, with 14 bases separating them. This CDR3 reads CSVESEGGGGELFF. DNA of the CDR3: TGCAGCGTTGAATCTGAGGGTGGTGGCGGGGAGCTGTTTTTT.

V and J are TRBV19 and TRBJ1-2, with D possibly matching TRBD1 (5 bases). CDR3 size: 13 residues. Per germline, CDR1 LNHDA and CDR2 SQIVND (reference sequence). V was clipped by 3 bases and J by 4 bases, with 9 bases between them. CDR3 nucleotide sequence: TGTGCCAGTAGTATTGGGGGAGCCTATGGCTACACCTTC. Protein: CASSIGGAYGYTF. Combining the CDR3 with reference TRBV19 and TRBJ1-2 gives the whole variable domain DGGITQSPKYLFRKEGQNVTLSCEQNLNHDAMYWYRQDPGQGLRLIYYSQIVNDFQKGDIAEGYSVSREKKESFPLTVTSAQKNPTAFYLCASSIGGAYGYTFGSGTRLTVV.

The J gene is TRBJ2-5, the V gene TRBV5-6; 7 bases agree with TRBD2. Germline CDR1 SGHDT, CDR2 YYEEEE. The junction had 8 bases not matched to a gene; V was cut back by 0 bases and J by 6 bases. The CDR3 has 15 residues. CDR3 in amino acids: CASSLGGEGWQTQYF. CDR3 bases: TGTGCCAGCAGCTTGGGCGGGGAGGGGTGGCAGACCCAGTACTTC.

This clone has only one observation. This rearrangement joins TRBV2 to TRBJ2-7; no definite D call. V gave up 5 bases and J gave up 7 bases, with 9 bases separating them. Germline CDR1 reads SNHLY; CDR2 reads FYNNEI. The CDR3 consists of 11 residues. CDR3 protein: CASSMYTEQYF. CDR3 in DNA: TGTGCCAGCAGTATGTACACTGAGCAGTACTTC.

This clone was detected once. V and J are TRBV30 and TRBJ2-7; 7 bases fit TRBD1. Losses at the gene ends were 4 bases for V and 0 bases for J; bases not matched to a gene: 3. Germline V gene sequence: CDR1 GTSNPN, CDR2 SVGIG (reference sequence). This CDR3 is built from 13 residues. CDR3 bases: TGTGCCTGGAATTGGGACAGCTCCTACGAGCAGTACTTC. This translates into CAWNWDSSYEQYF. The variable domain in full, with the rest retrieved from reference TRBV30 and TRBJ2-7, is SQTIHQWPATLVQPVGSPLSLECTVEGTSNPNLYWYRQAAGRGLQLLFYSVGIGQISSEVPQNLSASRPQDRQFILSSKKLLLSDSGFYLCAWNWDSSYEQYFGPGTRLTVT.

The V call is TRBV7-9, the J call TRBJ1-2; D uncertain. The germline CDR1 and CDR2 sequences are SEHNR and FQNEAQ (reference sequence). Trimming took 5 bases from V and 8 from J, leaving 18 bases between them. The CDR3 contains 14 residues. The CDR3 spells CASSGTDSLGGYTF. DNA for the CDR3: TGTGCCAGCAGCGGAACGGACTCTCTGGGGGGCTACACCTTC.

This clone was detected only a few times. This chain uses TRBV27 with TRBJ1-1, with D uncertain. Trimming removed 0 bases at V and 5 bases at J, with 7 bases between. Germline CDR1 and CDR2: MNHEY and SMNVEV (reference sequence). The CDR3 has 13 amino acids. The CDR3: CASSLSRQTEAFF. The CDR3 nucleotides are TGTGCCAGCAGTTTATCCCGACAAACTGAAGCTTTCTTT.